Included here is one T cell receptor beta chain sequence, with context. Its antigen is unknown. Profiled with immunoSEQ multiplex PCR; TCRdb holds only in-frame clones, not every one. The data show under 80,000 clones, with roughly two thirds seen just once and about half held by the top ten. Trimming removed 5 bases at V and 14 bases at J, with 17 bases between. Germline V gene data show CDR1 as SGHAT and CDR2 as FQNNGV. CDR3 length: 12 amino acids. This record comes from a study of shared clonotypes between healthy human individuals. Findings of the study overall: Some naive CD4 clonotypes, roughly 5%, turned up in common across a handful of donors. Clonotypes which were not shared had lower generation probabilities than clonotypes that all four donors shared. Larger estimated richness was generally seen in naive subsets than in memory subsets.

Adult Caucasians living in Nashville, Tennessee made up all of the donors. The TCR was taken from a young man in good health. The V and J genes are TRBV11-2 and TRBJ2-3; D is ambiguous. The sequencing sample was made of memory CD8+ T cells sorted from blood. The sample's subset: CD45RO+ cells pooled with CCR7-negative TemRA cells. As DNA, the CDR3 is TGTGCCAGCAGCCCCACCCCCCCACAGTGGTATTTT. Translation: CASSPTPPQWYF.